This TCR beta chain was sequenced for a study of blood T cell repertoires in COVID-19. Study context: Some COVID-19 samples were acute and others convalescent; all came from the United States, Italy and Spain. PBMCs, B-cell-depleted T cells, or T cells provided the cDNA or gDNA that made up the material.

The germline V gene encodes CDR1 SGHDT and CDR2 YYEEEE. Trimming pared 4 bases from V and 0 bases from J, leaving 8 bases between. This CDR3 is 14 amino acids long. Clones were read by immunoSEQ multiplex PCR, and TCRdb kept only the in-frame ones, dropping some. The sample comprises 440,000 or so clones, 89% of which are singletons, and roughly 1.6% rests with the top ten. This clone was seen once. Material: peripheral blood. The receptor was isolated from a woman in her thirties or forties with COVID-19, enrolled during active disease. This chain connects TRBV5-6 to TRBJ1-5; no firm D call. CDR3 region: CASSVYGSNQPQHF. Here the CDR3 DNA reads TGTGCCAGCAGCGTATACGGTAGCAATCAGCCCCAGCATTTT.